This TCR beta chain was documented in a study of T cells after yellow fever vaccination (dated by TCRdb to between 2018 and 2020). At the level of the whole study: The SMART-Seq v4 Ultra Low Input RNA kit was used to prepare libraries from fractions with low cell numbers. Bulk TCR alpha and beta repertoires were sequenced longitudinally to track T-cell clones before and after primary and booster YFV17D yellow fever vaccination. The cohort comprised two healthy male donors, one aged 18 to 30 and one aged 30 to 40 years. Blood was collected at multiple timepoints before and after primary and secondary immunization, and bulk PBMC replicates and cell subsets were isolated.

TCR cDNA was synthesized by 5'RACE template switching, through which a universal primer site and unique molecular identifiers were introduced. Priming of cDNA synthesis was performed from both the TCR alpha and TCR beta constant segments. Two PCR steps were used to amplify libraries, with sample barcodes and sequencing adapters being added in the second step. Libraries were sequenced on Illumina HiSeq 2500 (2x100 bp) or NovaSeq (2x150 bp). As for how the authors treated the data: MIGEC was used to demultiplex reads and collapse the reads into UMI consensus sequences, and MiXCR was used for V(D)J alignment. Vaccine-responding clonotypes were identified with edgeR using replicate PBMC samples, with FDR below 0.01 and a log2 fold change above 5 up to day 15 being required. Each bulk clonotype was labeled CD4 or CD8 based on which sequenced repertoire, CD4 or CD8, contained the clonotype at higher abundance. The raw public data were reprocessed by TCRdb itself: fastp quality trimming at Q25, MiXCR clonotype calling, in-frame beta chains only. CDR3 protein duplicates are merged, each entry listing the most common genes and DNA. These V and J calls rely on TCRdb rather than the paper's analysis. Counted in this sample were fewer than 650,000 distinct CDR3 sequences; 20% to 25% of them appeared once. Together, the top ten hold around 17% of the sample.

Here is what the overall study found, with its caveats: Computational filtering was required because FACS-sorted repertoires could contain abundant contaminating clonotypes from the bulk population. A small fraction of clonotypes appeared in both the CD4 and CD8 compartments, likely as a result of convergent recombination. After the booster, most of the clones that had expanded following primary vaccination were detected again (roughly 97% of CD4 and roughly 90% of CD8), which suggests that memory was broadly maintained. Only two donors were included in the study, so the extent to which the findings can be generalized is limited. The secondary T-cell response was found to be weaker but faster than the primary response, with a peak reached on day 5 rather than on day 15.

To note about this clonotype: Its binding antigen is unknown. No much larger clone exists at a distance of one base, and base qualities are not known.

Including the terminal cysteine and phenylalanine, the CDR3 comprises 17 residues. The kept DNA is CDR3 alone, 51 bases in frame from the first base. As encoded in the germline V gene (reference sequence), CDR1 is DFQATT while CDR2 is SNEGSKA. The junction shows trimming of 5 bases on V and 3 bases on J, plus 23 bases between the germline ends. This specimen's treatment or condition label, interpreted: live attenuated yellow fever vaccine strain. At each blood-draw timepoint, two biological replicates of bulk PBMCs were collected. A standard Ficoll-Paque protocol was used to isolate PBMCs from peripheral blood. RNA was extracted with TriZol from bulk PBMCs, CD4 and CD8 fractions, and dextramer-positive and dextramer-negative fractions.

The V and J genes are TRBV20-1 and TRBJ2-1; the D segment could be TRBD1, given 6 matching bases. The clonotype was recovered from a man aged 18 to 29 who received the YFV17D yellow fever vaccine. This material consisted of PBMCs, taken 21 days after the first yellow fever vaccination. The nucleotide sequence reads TGCAGTGCTTCTGGGGATCTAACAGGGAGAGTCTACAATGAGCAGTTCTTC. Its coded protein is CSASGDLTGRVYNEQFF.